These 20 T cell receptor beta chains originate from one sample sequenced in a study of blood T cell repertoires in COVID-19. Assay: immunoSEQ multiplex PCR; the TCRdb copy retains only in-frame clones and omits some. The sample carries about 270,000 clones, about nine tenths recorded once. Sequenced material: PBMCs or T cells enriched from blood (not recorded which). The receptors derive from a woman younger than 45 with acute COVID-19.

A remark on this clone: Relative to the germline gene, one junction end is altered; a read error may explain this. The chain links TRBV7-9 to TRBJ2-1; D is unresolved. Germline CDR1 SEHNR, CDR2 FQNEAQ (reference sequence). The CDR3 spans 12 residues. In DNA, the CDR3 is TGTGCCAGCAGCTTAGCCTACAGTGAGCAGTTCTTC. This translates into CASSLAYSEQFF.

The rearrangement links TRBV3-1 (or the pseudogene TRBV3-2) to TRBJ1-1; perhaps TRBD1 as D (5 bases). The germline V gene has CDR1 LGHDT and CDR2 YNNKEL (reference sequence). The V and J ends lost 1 base and 2 bases respectively, with 8 bases between them. The CDR3 covers 14 residues. DNA for the CDR3: TGTGCCAGCAGCCAAGGTACAGGAAACACTGAAGCTTTCTTT. Protein sequence: CASSQGTGNTEAFF.

This chain joins TRBV27 and TRBJ1-6; 9 bases are a match to TRBD1. The CDR3 sequence is 13 residues long. Per the germline V gene, CDR1 is MNHEY and CDR2 is SMNVEV (reference sequence). The ends lost 7 bases at V and 7 bases at J; junction bases unmatched: 2. The CDR3 DNA is TGTGCCAGCAAAGGACAGGGGAATTCACCCCTCCACTTT. Translated: CASKGQGNSPLHF.

The chain links TRBV28 to TRBJ2-2; possible D gene TRBD2, 5 bases. This CDR3 spans 16 amino acids. Trimming took off 8 bases at V and 4 bases at J, with 20 bases between the two ends. The V gene's germline CDR1 is MDHEN and CDR2 SYDVKM. This CDR3 is CASGYMGELTTGELFF. DNA for the CDR3: TGTGCCAGCGGTTATATGGGAGAACTAACCACCGGGGAGCTGTTTTTT.

This chain links TRBV19 with TRBJ2-1; a weak D match, TRBD1 (5 bases). The germline V and J ends were trimmed by 3 bases and 10 bases, with 13 bases remaining between them. From germline, CDR1 is LNHDA and CDR2 SQIVND (reference sequence). CDR3 length equals 13 residues. This CDR3 reads CASSISAGYEQFF. In DNA form, the CDR3 reads TGTGCCAGTAGTATTTCAGCAGGGTACGAGCAGTTCTTC.

In its sample, this clone was seen once. The genes are TRBV4-1 and TRBJ2-3, with a weak D call TRBD1 (5 bases). CDR1 and CDR2 from the germline V gene are MGHRA and YSYEKL. Trimming removed 1 base at V and 6 bases at J, with 17 bases between. The CDR3 spans 16 residues. CDR3 sequence reads: CASSQVSQGWSDTQYF. The CDR3, as DNA: TGCGCCAGCAGCCAAGTCTCGCAGGGTTGGTCGGATACGCAGTATTTT.

V usage is TRBV6-5 and J usage is TRBJ1-5, with 8 bases that match TRBD1. Trimming took 1 base from V and 6 from J; bases not matched to a gene: 8. Germline lookup yields CDR1 MNHEY and CDR2 SVGAGI. The CDR3 covers 16 residues. CDR3 amino acids: CASSYFPNTGGQPQHF. DNA for the CDR3: TGTGCCAGCAGTTACTTTCCCAACACAGGGGGTCAGCCCCAGCATTTT.

The chain carries TRBV5-4 and TRBJ2-7; 7 positions agree with TRBD2. V lost 4 bases and J lost 5; bases outside the gene matches: 3. CDR3 size: 12 residues. Germline CDR1 and CDR2: SGHNT and YYREEE (reference sequence). The CDR3 loop reads CASSPGGNEQYF. DNA of the CDR3: TGTGCCAGCAGCCCGGGGGGAAACGAGCAGTACTTC. Filled out from reference TRBV5-4 and TRBJ2-7, the complete variable domain reads ETGVTQSPTHLIKTRGQQVTLRCSSQSGHNTVSWYQQALGQGPQFIFQYYREEENGRGNFPPRFSGLQFPNYSSELNVNALELDDSALYLCASSPGGNEQYFGPGTRLTVT.

This chain links TRBV5-1 with TRBJ2-2; 9 bases are a match to TRBD2. V dropped 4 bases and J dropped 2; count of bases not matched to a gene: 12. Germline V lookup: CDR1 SGHRS, CDR2 YFSETQ. This CDR3 contains 18 residues. CDR3 loop: CASSAGQSGTSNTGELFF. The CDR3 region has the DNA TGCGCCAGCAGCGCTGGACAAAGCGGGACTAGCAACACCGGGGAGCTGTTTTTT.

The chain couples TRBV2 to TRBJ1-3; D perhaps matches TRBD1 (6 bases). V was trimmed by 6 bases and J by 4 bases, leaving 10 bases between them. The CDR3 consists of 13 residues. Germline CDR1 is SNHLY and CDR2 is FYNNEI. CDR3 amino acids: CASRLGTGNTIYF. DNA of the CDR3: TGTGCCAGCAGGCTGGGGACAGGAAACACCATATATTTT. The full variable domain, completed using reference TRBV2 and TRBJ1-3, is EPEVTQTPSHQVTQMGQEVILRCVPISNHLYFYWYRQILGQKVEFLVSFYNNEISEKSEIFDDQFSVERPDGSNFTLKIRSTKLEDSAMYFCASRLGTGNTIYFGEGSWLTVV.

The chain links TRBV18 to TRBJ2-5; a possible D gene is TRBD1 (5 bases). Trimming took off 5 bases at V and 5 bases at J, with 9 bases between the two ends. Germline values: CDR1 KGHSH, CDR2 LQKENI. This CDR3 region has 12 residues. The CDR3 DNA follows: TGTGCCAGCTCAGACAGCCGGGAGACCCAGTACTTC. Protein sequence: CASSDSRETQYF.

The chain joins TRBV28 to TRBJ1-5; TRBD1 agrees at 7 bases. With 6 bases clipped from V and 5 bases from J, the junction kept 7 bases outside the gene matches. This CDR3 region has 14 residues. Germline CDR1 and CDR2: MDHEN and SYDVKM. Here the CDR3 DNA reads TGTGCCAGCAGCCGCGGGACAGCGGATCAGCCCCAGCATTTT. Its translation: CASSRGTADQPQHF.

The chain is built from TRBV18 and TRBJ1-1, with TRBD1 matching 8 bases. V was pared by 0 bases and J by 2 bases, with 5 bases of the junction left unmatched. Germline V gives CDR1 KGHSH, CDR2 LQKENI. This CDR3 is 16 amino acids long. The CDR3 reads CASSPPDRGRNTEAFF. CDR3 DNA sequence: TGTGCCAGCTCACCACCCGACAGGGGTAGAAACACTGAAGCTTTCTTT. The variable domain in full, with the rest retrieved from reference TRBV18 and TRBJ1-1, is NAGVMQNPRHLVRRRGQEARLRCSPMKGHSHVYWYRQLPEEGLKFMVYLQKENIIDESGMPKERFSAEFPKEGPSILRIQQVVRGDSAAYFCASSPPDRGRNTEAFFGQGTRLTVV.

CDR3 sequence: CASSLISGNEQYF. CDR3 nucleotide sequence: TGTGCCAGCAGTTTAATATCGGGGAACGAGCAGTACTTC. The V gene is TRBV27, the J gene TRBJ2-7, with TRBD2 as a possible D gene (5 bases). This CDR3 contains 13 residues. V lost 2 bases and J 5 bases, leaving 10 bases between the germline ends. Germline V gene sequence: CDR1 MNHEY, CDR2 SMNVEV (reference sequence).

The sample holds a few counts of this clone. This chain connects TRBV7-2 to TRBJ1-5; 9 bases map to TRBD1. The CDR3 is made up of 13 amino acids. V was pared by 8 bases and J by 4 bases, with 3 bases of the junction left unmatched. Germline V gene data show CDR1 as SGHTA and CDR2 as FQGNSA. The CDR3 region has the DNA TGTGCCAGCGCGGGACAGGGTAATCAGCCCCAGCATTTT. Residues: CASAGQGNQPQHF.

This sequence joins TRBV27 and TRBJ2-1; unclear D gene. The CDR3 runs 15 residues. Trimming left V 6 bases short and J 0 bases short, with 12 bases between. Germline-derived CDR1 and CDR2 are MNHEY and SMNVEV (reference sequence). Here the CDR3 reads CASSDTISSYNEQFF. As DNA, the CDR3 is TGTGCCAGCAGCGACACCATCAGCTCCTACAATGAGCAGTTCTTC.

This sequence joins TRBV29-1 and TRBJ2-1, with 9 bases lining up with TRBD2. V was clipped by 6 bases and J by 0 bases; unmatched bases: 6. The CDR3 is made up of 15 amino acids. Looked up from germline, CDR1 is SQVTM and CDR2 is ANQGSEA. This CDR3 reads CSVEEREVSYNEQFF. The CDR3 DNA sequence: TGCAGCGTGGAGGAGCGGGAGGTCTCCTACAATGAGCAGTTCTTC.

The genes are TRBV11-2 and TRBJ2-5; 8 bases are shared with TRBD2. The CDR3 spans 15 residues. V trimming: 3 bases; J trimming: 2 bases; junction bases outside the gene matches: 5. Germline V CDR1 and CDR2: SGHAT, FQNNGV. The CDR3 nucleotides are TGTGCCAGCAGCTTGTCGACGGGAGGGCAAGAGACCCAGTACTTC. It yields the protein CASSLSTGGQETQYF.

The chain has TRBV5-1 and TRBJ1-1; 7 bases match TRBD1. V trimming: 4 bases; J trimming: 3 bases; junction bases outside the gene matches: 12. Per the germline V gene, CDR1 is SGHRS and CDR2 is YFSETQ. This CDR3 has 16 residues. CDR3 sequence reads: CASSRGDSTWDTEAFF. CDR3 DNA sequence: TGCGCCAGCAGCAGAGGGGACAGCACTTGGGACACTGAAGCTTTCTTT.

The gene calls are TRBV7-8 and TRBJ2-7; no clear D. This CDR3 is built from 13 residues. V lost 7 bases and J 3 bases, leaving 13 bases between the germline ends. Germline CDR1 is SGHVS and CDR2 is FQNEAQ. DNA of the CDR3: TGTGCCAGCACGGAGACGCCCCTCTACGAGCAGTACTTC. It translates to CASTETPLYEQYF.